A selection of T cell receptor beta chains follows, all from one sample in a study of T cells in Graves' hyperthyroidism and ophthalmopathy. From the multiplex PCR reads, TCRdb called clonotypes with MiXCR, one entry per CDR3 protein. The sample lists around 500,000 distinct CDR3 sequences, about 16% seen once, with over 25% in the top ten. The material sequenced was blood. These receptors were collected from a woman younger than 45 with Graves' ophthalmopathy. The CDR3 runs from the conserved cysteine through the conserved F or W. A D gene is named only where the DNA matches it firmly. The size entry is marked missing in some rows and otherwise reads once, few, many or a size class.

size	D	V	length	J	CDR3	DNA
NA	TRBD2	TRBV2	14	TRBJ2-1	CASSVAGGAGEQFF	TGTGCCAGCAGTGTTGCGGGAGGAGCCGGGGAGCAGTTCTTC
many	TRBD1	TRBV6-1	16	TRBJ1-1	CASSSRTGVLNTEAFF	TGTGCCAGCAGTTCCCGGACAGGGGTATTAAACACTGAAGCTTTCTTT
many	NA	TRBV6-2/TRBV6-3	18	TRBJ2-7	CASSHTQSGTQSSYEQYF	TGTGCCAGCAGCCACACCCAATCCGGGACACAAAGCTCCTACGAGCAGTACTTC
NA	NA	TRBV25-1	12	TRBJ2-5	CASSIQGETQYF	TGTGCCAGCAGTATTCAGGGGGAGACCCAGTACTTC
NA	TRBD2	TRBV6-2/TRBV6-3	16	TRBJ2-4	CASSNERGRMKNIQYF	TGTGCCAGCAGTAACGAGCGGGGACGGATGAAAAACATTCAGTACTTC
many	NA	TRBV7-2	14	TRBJ2-7	CASSPGREFYEQYF	TGTGCCAGCAGCCCGGGACGGGAGTTCTACGAGCAGTACTTC
NA	TRBD1	TRBV6-5	15	TRBJ2-1	CASSYTGTGDGEQFF	TGTGCCAGCAGTTACACTGGGACAGGGGATGGTGAGCAGTTCTTC
NA	TRBD2	TRBV20-1	15	TRBJ2-3	CSARVGTMSADTQYF	TGCAGTGCTAGGGTGGGGACTATGAGTGCAGATACGCAGTATTTT
NA	NA	TRBV7-6	13	TRBJ1-1	CASSLVGGVEAFF	TGTGCCAGCAGCTTAGTGGGGGGGGTTGAGGCTTTCTTT
NA	NA	TRBV24-1	14	TRBJ1-5	CATSDLQGNQPQHF	TGTGCCACCAGTGATTTGCAAGGGAATCAGCCCCAGCATTTT
NA	NA	TRBV6-5	14	TRBJ2-5	CASSYSLNQETQYF	TGTGCCAGCAGTTACTCGTTGAACCAAGAGACCCAGTACTTC
few	NA	TRBV7-6	17	TRBJ2-2	CASSPGLARENTGELFF	TGTGCCAGCAGCCCGGGCTTGGCGCGGGAGAACACCGGGGAGCTGTTTTTT
few	NA	TRBV15	14	TRBJ1-5	CATSREGGGQPQHF	TGTGCCACCAGCAGAGAAGGGGGAGGACAGCCCCAGCATTTT
many	NA	TRBV7-9	12	TRBJ2-7	CAGGTSPYEQYF	TGTGCCGGGGGGACTTCCCCGTACGAGCAGTACTTC
few	TRBD1	TRBV10-3	17	TRBJ2-3	CAISDTIRDRSTDTQYF	TGTGCCATCAGTGACACTATCCGGGACAGGAGCACAGATACGCAGTATTTT
many	NA	TRBV4-1	14	TRBJ1-5	CASSQEQDNQPQHF	TGCGCCAGCAGCCAAGAGCAGGACAATCAGCCCCAGCATTTT
many	TRBD1	TRBV7-8	17	TRBJ1-1	CASSLATGGRMNTEAFF	TGTGCCAGCAGCTTAGCGACAGGGGGCAGGATGAACACTGAAGCTTTCTTT
few	TRBD1	TRBV20-1	15	TRBJ2-7	CSALDRGIENGEQYF	TGCAGTGCTTTGGACAGGGGGATTGAAAATGGCGAGCAGTACTTC
many	NA	TRBV6-1	13	TRBJ1-1	CASRGPLNTEAFF	TGTGCCAGCCGGGGACCGTTGAACACTGAAGCTTTCTTT
many	TRBD2	TRBV19	13	TRBJ2-1	CASSWDYRNEQFF	TGTGCCAGTAGTTGGGACTATCGCAATGAGCAGTTCTTC
many	TRBD1	TRBV29-1	13	TRBJ2-1	CSSGTGGTNEQFF	TGCAGCTCCGGGACAGGGGGCACGAATGAGCAGTTCTTC
NA	TRBD1	TRBV15	15	TRBJ1-6	CATSGSQGRGSHLHF	TGTGCCACCAGCGGTTCACAGGGGAGAGGTTCACACCTCCACTTT